This TCR beta chain was recovered during a study of B cell selection in AIRE deficiency (dated by TCRdb to between 2019 and 2020). Looking at the study overall: Researchers compared TCRbeta repertoires of sorted blood CD4+ conventional T cells and regulatory T cells in AIRE-deficient patients with those in healthy controls. The TCR-sequenced cohort comprised about 5 AIRE-deficient APECED patients and about 5 healthy control donors. Findings and caveats that apply to the study as a whole: Among roughly 3,700 shared Treg TCRbeta sequences, 30% to 35% were found to be shared only among healthy donors and around 9.7% only among patients, suggesting that Treg selection is less efficient in the absence of AIRE. Sequencing covered only TCRbeta chains, and 36.6% of shared healthy-donor Treg sequences were also present in healthy Tconv, possibly due to differing TCRalpha chains. About 30% of the Treg TCRbeta sequences shared among healthy donors were found in patient Tconv cells, which suggests that Treg-biased clones were diverted into the Tconv compartment. Shared Treg sequences had shorter CDR3s, which reflects a bias toward rearrangements containing few non-templated nucleotide insertions. TCRBV gene usage, CDR3 length and TCR diversity in Tconv and Treg cells from AIRE-deficient patients were found to be similar to those in cells from healthy donors.

The immunoSEQ platform was used to sequence the TCRbeta chains. In the source study's methods: When Treg repertoires were pooled, 5.7x10^4 or so distinct TCRbeta sequences were obtained from patients and around 96,000 from healthy donors. Treg TCRbeta sequences found in two or more individuals were defined as public, and these public Treg TCRbeta sequences were then searched for in Tconv repertoires. To test for differences between groups, Mann-Whitney U tests with Bonferroni-Dunn correction were run in GraphPad Prism 7.03. The table was pulled from immuneACCESS by TCRdb, which kept in-frame rearrangements only. Such tables lose some clones; where checked, under half of the loss comes from unresolved V genes, and the rest has no known cause. V, J and clone size are those of that table, while D and trimming were read from the DNA. A total of roughly 22,000 clones appear in this sample, 94% of them only once. Jointly, the top ten make up just under 2% of the sample.

Regulatory T cells were sorted as cells that were CD4+CD25hiCD127low/negative. The AIRE-deficient patients had APECED syndrome. A FACSAria flow cytometer was used to sort the Tconv and Treg cells intended for TCRbeta sequencing. The sorted cells went into 5-ml round-bottom polystyrene tubes, and the dry cell pellets were then frozen at -80 degrees C until sequencing. Of note for this clone: No antigen is known for it. Qualities for individual bases were not recorded, and no much larger clone is one base off.

The germline V gene (reference sequence) gives CDR1 as LNHDA and CDR2 as SQIVND. Cut back by 6 bases and 1 base, the V and J ends lie 23 bases apart. From the cysteine up to the phenylalanine, the CDR3 has a length of 18 residues. Only the CDR3 DNA is retained, 54 bases long and in frame from the first base. The TCR was taken from a human donor with AIRE deficiency. Sequenced input: Tregs sorted from PBMCs. The chain links TRBV19 with TRBJ2-3; the D gene is perhaps TRBD1, on 7 matching bases. The bases read TGTGCCAGTAGCGCGGACAACAGGGGATGGGGGGGCACAGATACGCAGTATTTT. Its coded protein is CASSADNRGWGGTDTQYF.